A selection of T cell receptor beta chains follows, all from one sample in a study of tumor-infiltrating lymphocytes in primary liver carcinoma. A single record per CDR3 protein comes from TCRdb applying MiXCR to the multiplex PCR reads. This sample carries 60,000 to 90,000 distinct CDR3 sequences, 55% to 75% of them seen once, and the ten largest clones take about 27%. The sample taken for sequencing was liver tumor tissue from sampling region 4. These receptors all come from a man aged 35-49 years with primary liver carcinoma and hepatitis B virus infection. CDR3s include the opening cysteine and the closing phenylalanine or tryptophan. D genes are given only for firm matches. Size is stated for part of the rows, as once, few or many counts, or as a class when the clone is expanded.

d_gene,v_gene,j_gene,len,abundance,CDR3nt,CDR3aa
TRBD2,TRBV11-2,TRBJ2-1,16,-,TGTGTCAGCAGCTACTCTTCGACTAGTGGGAGGGGAGGCAGGTTCTTC,CVSSYSSTSGRGGRFF
TRBD2,TRBV6-1,TRBJ2-7,15,many,TGTGCCAGCAGTGAAAAAGCGGGAGAGACCGACGAGCAGTACTTC,CASSEKAGETDEQYF
TRBD2,TRBV7-9,TRBJ2-7,14,-,TGCGCCAGCAGCTTAGGGGACTATTCCTACAAGCAGTACTTC,CASSLGDYSYKQYF
-,TRBV6-1,TRBJ2-5,13,once,TGTGCCAGCACGTCAGGGCACCAGGAGACCCAGTACTTC,CASTSGHQETQYF
TRBD2,TRBV12-3/TRBV12-4,TRBJ2-1,17,many,TGTGCCAGCAGTTTGGGGAGGAGCGGGGGTATTTACAATGAGCAGTTCTTC,CASSLGRSGGIYNEQFF
-,TRBV20-1,TRBJ2-3,13,-,TGCAGTGAAAGGAGGGTCAGTGGTGATACGCAGTATTTT,CSERRVSGDTQYF
-,TRBV13,TRBJ2-7,11,-,TGTGCCAGTAGCCTCGGAGAGGGTAGATACTTC,CASSLGEGRYF
TRBD2,TRBV28,TRBJ2-6,14,few,TGTGCCAGCATGGGAGGGAACGGGGCCAACGTCCTGACTTTC,CASMGGNGANVLTF
-,TRBV4-1,TRBJ2-1,18,-,TGCGCCAGCAGTCAAGAACCGATAGGCGGTGACTCCTACGATGAGCAGTTCTTC,CASSQEPIGGDSYDEQFF
-,TRBV14,TRBJ2-1,15,once,TGTGCCAGCACTCACCCAGGGGAAGGTTACAATGAGCAGTTCTTC,CASTHPGEGYNEQFF
-,TRBV29-1,TRBJ1-1,17,-,TGCAGGAGAACCAGCGGCACATCAGGGGCCTTGAACACTGAAGCTTTCTTT,CRRTSGTSGALNTEAFF
TRBD1,TRBV10-2,TRBJ2-2,17,once,TGCGCCAGCAGCACCGGGACAGGGGGCGGTCTTCCCGGGGAGCTGGTTTTT,CASSTGTGGGLPGELVF
-,TRBV11-2,TRBJ2-5,14,-,TGTGCCAGCAGCTTAGGGATGGGCGCCGAGATCCAGTGCTTC,CASSLGMGAEIQCF
TRBD1,TRBV6-4,TRBJ2-1,13,many,TGTGCCAGCAGTGACAGGGGGCACAATGAGCAGTTCTTC,CASSDRGHNEQFF
TRBD1,TRBV6-1,TRBJ1-2,14,once,TGCACCACTCTGATGACAGGGGTGGACTATGGCTACACCTTC,CTTLMTGVDYGYTF
-,TRBV11-2,TRBJ1-4,15,-,TGTGCCAGCAGCTTAGAGAGCAGGCCGAATGAAGATCTGTATTTT,CASSLESRPNEDLYF
-,TRBV6-5,TRBJ2-6,18,-,TGTGCCAACAGTCTTTGGACGGGGATGAATGCTGGGGCCAACGTCCTAACTTTC,CANSLWTGMNAGANVLTF
-,TRBV11-2,TRBJ2-7,11,few,TGTGCCAACAGGCTCGTGTGTGAGCAGTACTTC,CANRLVCEQYF
-,TRBV24-1,TRBJ2-1,16,-,TGTGCCATCAGCCCAGCGGGTCTGGCAGGGCACAATGAGCAGTTCTTC,CAISPAGLAGHNEQFF
-,TRBV2,TRBJ2-6,15,-,TGTGCCAGCAGTCCACAAGACTCTGGGGCCAACGTCCTGACTTTC,CASSPQDSGANVLTF
-,TRBV30,TRBJ1-4,11,-,TGTGCCTGGGCGCTTAATGAAAAACCGTTTTTT,CAWALNEKPFF
-,TRBV28,TRBJ2-7,14,-,TGTGCCAGCAGGGACGAGAGGAGCTCCTACGAGCACTACTTC,CASRDERSSYEHYF
TRBD1,TRBV29-1,TRBJ1-1,13,once,TGTAGCGTCCAAAGACAGGGCGGGACTGAAGCTTTCTTT,CSVQRQGGTEAFF
-,TRBV6-5,TRBJ1-6,15,once,TGTGCCAGTAGTTCCCGCCCCGGGCCCAATTCACCCTTCCACTTT,CASSSRPGPNSPFHF
-,TRBV6-9,TRBJ2-2,14,-,TGTGCCAGCGGCCCGAGCGACGGGACGGGGGAGCTCTTTTTT,CASGPSDGTGELFF
TRBD1,TRBV4-1,TRBJ1-6,18,-,TGCGCCAGCAGCCACCCCAGCGATACCGGGACAGACAATTCACCCCCCCACTTT,CASSHPSDTGTDNSPPHF
TRBD1,TRBV11-2,TRBJ2-3,16,-,TGTGCCAGCAGCTTAGCTAGGGACAGTCCCACAGATACGCAGTATTTT,CASSLARDSPTDTQYF
-,TRBV28,TRBJ2-7,16,many,TGTGCCAGCAGCCAAACCGGGACGGGGAGCTCCTACGAGCAGTACTTC,CASSQTGTGSSYEQYF
-,TRBV29-1,TRBJ1-2,14,-,TGTAGCGTTGAGTTGAGGGGTGGTAACTATGGCCACACCTTC,CSVELRGGNYGHTF
-,TRBV5-6,TRBJ2-1,15,-,TGTGCCAGCAGCTTGGGGGAATACTCCTACAATGGCCAGTTCTTC,CASSLGEYSYNGQFF
-,TRBV10-2,TRBJ2-5,12,-,TGCGTCATCGGGAATTCGAGCGGGACCCAGTACTTC,CVIGNSSGTQYF
TRBD2,TRBV4-2,TRBJ2-1,19,-,TGTGCCAGCAGCCAACGACTAGCGGGGTTAGATAACTCCTACAATAAGCAGTTCTTC,CASSQRLAGLDNSYNKQFF
TRBD2,TRBV11-2,TRBJ2-1,14,-,TGTGCCAGCAGCATGGGACTAGCGGTCAATGAGCAGTTCTTT,CASSMGLAVNEQFF
TRBD1,TRBV4-2,TRBJ1-4,14,-,TGTACCAGCCCCCTGACAGGGAAGGGGGAAAAACTATTATTT,CTSPLTGKGEKLLF
TRBD2,TRBV6-5,TRBJ2-7,19,-,TGTGCCAGCAGATACGCCTCGGATACCGGGACTAGCGGAACATACGAGCAGTACTTC,CASRYASDTGTSGTYEQYF
-,TRBV4-1,TRBJ2-1,16,-,TGCGCCAGCAGCCAAGGTAGCGGATTCTCCTGCAAGGAGCAGTTCTTC,CASSQGSGFSCKEQFF
-,TRBV12-3/TRBV12-4,TRBJ1-4,14,-,TGTGCCAGCAGTTTACGGGAGTTTTCAGAAAAACTGTTTTTT,CASSLREFSEKLFF
TRBD1,TRBV6-5,TRBJ2-7,14,-,TGTGCCAGCAGTCGGGACAGTGCAGATTACGAGCAGTACTTC,CASSRDSADYEQYF
-,TRBV7-8,TRBJ2-7,16,many,TGTGCCAGCAGCCCCGTGAGGCGAGAGAACACCTACGAGCAGTACTTC,CASSPVRRENTYEQYF
-,TRBV11-2,TRBJ2-7,14,-,TGTGCCAGCAGCCCCCCGGCGGGGCGAGGGGAGCAGTGCTTC,CASSPPAGRGEQCF
-,TRBV7-9,TRBJ2-3,15,few,TGTGCTAGCAGCTGGAGGGACGGATACGCAGATACGCAGTATTTT,CASSWRDGYADTQYF
-,TRBV25-1,TRBJ1-2,12,many,TGTGCCAGCAGTGAAGGGGGCTATGGCTACACCTTC,CASSEGGYGYTF
-,TRBV11-2,TRBJ2-3,16,-,TGTGCCAGTAACGAACTCCGGGACTCATCAGGGGATACGCAGTATTTT,CASNELRDSSGDTQYF
-,TRBV6-4,TRBJ1-5,16,once,TGTGTCAGCAGTGGCCTGTCCAGGGACACGTATCAGCCCCAGCTTTTT,CVSSGLSRDTYQPQLF
TRBD1,TRBV6-5,TRBJ2-6,18,once,TGTGCCAGCAGTCTTTGGACAGGGATGAAAACTGGGGACAACGTCCTGACCTTC,CASSLWTGMKTGDNVLTF
-,TRBV29-1,TRBJ1-2,15,-,TGCAGCGTTGAATCCCAGGGCCTGAACCACTGTGGTTACACCTTC,CSVESQGLNHCGYTF
TRBD2,TRBV4-1,TRBJ2-1,16,-,TGCGCCGGCAGCCAAGGTTCCCGGGAGGGCCGAGGTGGGCAGTTCTTC,CAGSQGSREGRGGQFF
-,TRBV29-1,TRBJ2-3,14,once,TGTAGCGTTGAAGTTAATTCCGGCACAGATACGCGGTATTTT,CSVEVNSGTDTRYF
TRBD2,TRBV7-8,TRBJ2-3,15,-,TGTGCCAGCAGCGCGGGACTAACGGGAGGAGATACGCAATATTTT,CASSAGLTGGDTQYF
TRBD2,TRBV28,TRBJ2-7,13,many,TGTGCCAGCAGTTTACTAGCGGGAGGGGAGCAGTACTTC,CASSLLAGGEQYF
-,TRBV29-1,TRBJ1-1,11,many,TGCAGCGGGGGGATTGGCACTGAAGCTTTCTTT,CSGGIGTEAFF
-,TRBV29-1,TRBJ2-3,13,few,TGTAGCGTTGGAATAGCAGGAACAGATACGCAGTATTTT,CSVGIAGTDTQYF
-,TRBV29-1,TRBJ1-1,10,many,TGCAGCGTTGGGAACACTGAAGCTTTCTTT,CSVGNTEAFF
-,TRBV18,TRBJ2-5,15,-,TGTGCCAGCTCACTTACAGTGGACAGCCAAGAGACCCAGTACTTC,CASSLTVDSQETQYF
-,TRBV28,TRBJ2-5,14,few,TGTGCCAGCAGCTTCGCCGGGACTGGGGAGACCCAGTACTTC,CASSFAGTGETQYF
-,TRBV29-1,TRBJ2-5,13,-,TGCAGCATTGCCCCCCTCGGCCAAGAGACCAAGTACTTC,CSIAPLGQETKYF
-,TRBV29-1,TRBJ2-7,11,medium-sized,TGCAGCTTCTCCACCTCCTACGAGCAGTACTTC,CSFSTSYEQYF
-,TRBV12-3/TRBV12-4,TRBJ1-2,13,many,TGTGCCAGCAGTTTGGGACTTCACTATGGCTACACCTTC,CASSLGLHYGYTF
TRBD2,TRBV7-8,TRBJ2-2,17,-,TGTGCCAGCAGCTCCCTTGCCAGCGGAGGGAGGAGCGGGGAGCTATTTTTT,CASSSLASGGRSGELFF